The rows below give T cell receptor beta chains drawn from one sample of a study of blood T cell repertoires in COVID-19. Profiling relied on immunoSEQ multiplex PCR, and the TCRdb table lists in-frame clones only, not all of them. The data contain tens of thousands of clones, about 85% of them seen just once; the ten biggest clones take up around 2%. Sequencing used peripheral blood. All receptors come from a man in his fifties or sixties with active or convalescent COVID-19. Both conserved end residues are part of each CDR3. A D gene is named only where the DNA matches it firmly. Some rows have no size entry. The others give once, few or many, or a class for an expanded clone.

V gene,clone size,D gene,J gene,CDR3 protein,CDR3 DNA
TRBV2,once,TRBD1,TRBJ2-5,CASRRQGAGETQYF,TGTGCCAGCAGGAGGCAGGGGGCCGGGGAGACCCAGTACTTC
TRBV7-8,.,TRBD2,TRBJ2-2,CASSFGLAGLRSNTGELFF,TGTGCCAGCAGCTTTGGACTAGCGGGATTGAGGTCGAACACCGGGGAGCTGTTTTTT
TRBV7-9,.,.,TRBJ2-7,CASSPWAGTDSYEQYF,TGTGCCAGCAGTCCCTGGGCGGGGACAGACTCCTACGAGCAGTACTTC
TRBV19,once,.,TRBJ2-7,CASSITGYSYEQYF,TGTGCCAGTAGTATCACAGGTTACTCCTACGAGCAGTACTTC
TRBV10-1,.,TRBD2,TRBJ2-7,CASSEHGLAGFSEQYF,TGCGCCAGCAGTGAGCACGGACTAGCGGGATTTTCCGAGCAGTACTTC
TRBV4-3,.,.,TRBJ2-7,CASSQVRGSPYEQYF,TGCGCCAGCAGCCAAGTCCGGGGGAGCCCCTACGAGCAGTACTTC
TRBV5-4,.,.,TRBJ2-7,CASSSGKRDNLLDF,TGTGCCAGCAGCTCAGGAAAGCGGGACAACCTTCTCGATTTC
TRBV7-9,.,TRBD1,TRBJ2-7,CASSLGWIGDRRSYEQYF,TGTGCCAGCAGCTTAGGGTGGATTGGGGACAGAAGATCCTACGAGCAGTACTTC
TRBV4-3,.,TRBD1,TRBJ2-7,CASSQQQGAVYEQYF,TGCGCCAGCAGCCAACAACAGGGGGCGGTCTACGAGCAGTACTTC
TRBV19,once,TRBD2,TRBJ2-2,CASKRWGGSETGELFF,TGTGCCAGTAAGAGGTGGGGCGGGAGTGAAACCGGGGAGCTGTTTTTT
TRBV7-6,.,.,TRBJ2-5,CASSFAPPGVLVETQYF,TGTGCCAGCAGCTTCGCTCCGCCGGGGGTCTTAGTAGAGACCCAGTACTTC
TRBV6-5,few,.,TRBJ1-6,CASSYGWAGNSPLHF,TGTGCCAGCAGTTACGGGTGGGCGGGTAATTCACCCCTCCACTTT
TRBV5-6,.,TRBD1,TRBJ1-3,CASSLAGGDTIYF,TGTGCCAGCAGCTTGGCAGGGGGAGACACCATATATTTT
TRBV4-3,.,TRBD2,TRBJ2-1,CASSQATSGLIDNEQFF,TGCGCCAGCAGCCAAGCGACTAGCGGGTTGATCGACAATGAGCAGTTCTTC
TRBV5-1,.,TRBD1,TRBJ2-7,CASSLVQGVYEQYF,TGCGCCAGCAGCTTGGTCCAGGGGGTCTACGAGCAGTACTTC
TRBV2,.,.,TRBJ1-3,CASHLAGTPSGNTIYF,TGTGCCAGCCATCTGGCCGGGACTCCCTCTGGAAACACCATATATTTT
TRBV6-2/TRBV6-3,few,.,TRBJ2-1,CASSYKRREEQFF,TGTGCCAGCAGTTACAAAAGAAGGGAGGAGCAGTTCTTC
TRBV9,.,TRBD2,TRBJ2-7,CASSDGTSGVYEQYF,TGTGCCAGCAGCGACGGGACTAGCGGGGTCTACGAGCAGTACTTC
TRBV4-2,.,TRBD2,TRBJ2-3,CASSLRPGQAGLAGVGDTQYF,TGTGCCAGCAGCCTAAGGCCCGGACAGGCGGGACTAGCGGGAGTGGGTGATACGCAGTATTTT
TRBV5-1,.,TRBD2,TRBJ2-5,CASSPLAGGPETQYF,TGCGCCAGCAGCCCACTAGCGGGAGGGCCGGAGACCCAGTACTTC
TRBV20-1,.,.,TRBJ2-7,CSAEGSYEQYF,TGCAGTGCGGAGGGTTCCTACGAGCAGTACTTC
TRBV5-1,.,TRBD2,TRBJ2-1,CASGGTTYNEQFF,TGCGCCAGCGGAGGGACTACTTACAATGAGCAGTTCTTC
TRBV5-6,.,TRBD1,TRBJ2-7,CASSPAVGTGIHYEQYF,TGTGCCAGCAGTCCGGCAGTCGGGACAGGGATACACTACGAGCAGTACTTC
TRBV3-1/TRBV3-2,.,.,TRBJ2-1,CASSQGTFYEQFF,TGTGCCAGCAGCCAAGGGACATTTTATGAGCAGTTCTTC
TRBV28,once,TRBD1,TRBJ1-5,CASSSQPQGAGNQPQHF,TGTGCCAGCAGTTCCCAACCCCAGGGGGCTGGCAATCAGCCCCAGCATTTT
TRBV2,.,.,TRBJ2-7,CASSERFGGGRSSYEQYF,TGTGCCAGCAGTGAGAGGTTTGGCGGAGGACGGAGCTCCTACGAGCAGTACTTC
TRBV7-8,.,TRBD1,TRBJ2-7,CASSLVAGQGYYEQYF,TGTGCCAGCAGCTTAGTAGCTGGACAGGGCTACTACGAGCAGTACTTC
TRBV5-6,.,.,TRBJ1-6,CASSLDSGGGNSPLHF,TGTGCCAGCAGCTTGGATTCTGGAGGTGGGAATTCACCCCTCCACTTT
TRBV6-2/TRBV6-3,.,TRBD1,TRBJ1-5,CASSYDRDWTYSNQPQHF,TGTGCCAGCAGTTACGACAGGGATTGGACTTATAGCAATCAGCCCCAGCATTTT
TRBV7-2,.,.,TRBJ2-5,CASAIGGWKGETQYF,TGTGCCAGCGCAATAGGGGGTTGGAAGGGAGAGACCCAGTACTTC
TRBV28,.,TRBD1,TRBJ1-5,CASSLTGVSQPQHF,TGTGCCAGCAGTTTGACAGGGGTAAGTCAGCCCCAGCATTTT
TRBV18,few,.,TRBJ2-3,CASSPPQGDTQYF,TGTGCCAGCTCACCACCCCAGGGAGATACGCAGTATTTT
TRBV28,.,.,TRBJ2-5,CASSYQQGYETQYF,TGTGCCAGCAGTTACCAACAGGGTTACGAGACCCAGTACTTC